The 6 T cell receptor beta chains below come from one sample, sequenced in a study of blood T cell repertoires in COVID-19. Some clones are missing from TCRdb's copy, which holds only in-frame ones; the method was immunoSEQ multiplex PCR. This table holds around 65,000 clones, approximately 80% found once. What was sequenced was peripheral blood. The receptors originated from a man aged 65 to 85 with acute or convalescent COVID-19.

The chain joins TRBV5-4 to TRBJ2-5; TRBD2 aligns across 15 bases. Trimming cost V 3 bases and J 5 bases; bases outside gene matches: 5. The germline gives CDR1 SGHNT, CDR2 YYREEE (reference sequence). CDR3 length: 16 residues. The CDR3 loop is CASSSGLAGGLETQYF. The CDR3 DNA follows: TGTGCCAGCAGCTCCGGACTAGCGGGGGGGCTGGAGACCCAGTACTTC.

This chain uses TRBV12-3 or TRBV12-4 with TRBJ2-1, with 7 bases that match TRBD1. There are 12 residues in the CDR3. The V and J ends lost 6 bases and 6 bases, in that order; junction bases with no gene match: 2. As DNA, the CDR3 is TGTGCCAGCAGAAGGGACAGCAATGAGCAGTTCTTC. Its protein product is CASRRDSNEQFF.

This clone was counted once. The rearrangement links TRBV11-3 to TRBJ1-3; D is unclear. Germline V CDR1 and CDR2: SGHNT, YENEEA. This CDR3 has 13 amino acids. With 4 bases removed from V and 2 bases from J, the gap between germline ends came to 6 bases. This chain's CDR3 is CASSSGPGNTIYF. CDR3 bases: TGTGCCAGCAGCTCAGGCCCTGGAAACACCATATATTTT. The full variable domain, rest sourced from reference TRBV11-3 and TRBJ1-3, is EAGVVQSPRYKIIEKKQPVAFWCNPISGHNTLYWYLQNLGQGPELLIRYENEEAVDDSQLPKDRFSAERLKGVDSTLKIQPAELGDSAVYLCASSSGPGNTIYFGEGSWLTVV.

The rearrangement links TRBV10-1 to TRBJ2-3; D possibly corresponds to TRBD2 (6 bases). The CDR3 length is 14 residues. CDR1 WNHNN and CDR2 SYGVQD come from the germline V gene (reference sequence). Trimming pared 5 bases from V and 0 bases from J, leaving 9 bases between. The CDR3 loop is CASSPGTSTDTQYF. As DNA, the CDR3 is TGCGCCAGCAGTCCCGGGACTAGCACAGATACGCAGTATTTT.

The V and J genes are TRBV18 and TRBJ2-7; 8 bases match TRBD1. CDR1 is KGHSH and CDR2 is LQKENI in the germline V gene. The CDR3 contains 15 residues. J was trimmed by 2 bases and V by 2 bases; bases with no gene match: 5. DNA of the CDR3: TGTGCCAGCTCACCAGGGGCAGGGGGCGCCTACGAGCAGTACTTC. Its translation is CASSPGAGGAYEQYF.

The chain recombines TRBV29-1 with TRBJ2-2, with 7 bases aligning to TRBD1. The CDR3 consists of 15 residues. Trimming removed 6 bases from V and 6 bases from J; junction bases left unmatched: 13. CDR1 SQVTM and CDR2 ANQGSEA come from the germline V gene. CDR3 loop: CSVTKGTAESGELFF. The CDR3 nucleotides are TGCAGCGTAACCAAGGGGACAGCGGAGTCCGGGGAGCTGTTTTTT.